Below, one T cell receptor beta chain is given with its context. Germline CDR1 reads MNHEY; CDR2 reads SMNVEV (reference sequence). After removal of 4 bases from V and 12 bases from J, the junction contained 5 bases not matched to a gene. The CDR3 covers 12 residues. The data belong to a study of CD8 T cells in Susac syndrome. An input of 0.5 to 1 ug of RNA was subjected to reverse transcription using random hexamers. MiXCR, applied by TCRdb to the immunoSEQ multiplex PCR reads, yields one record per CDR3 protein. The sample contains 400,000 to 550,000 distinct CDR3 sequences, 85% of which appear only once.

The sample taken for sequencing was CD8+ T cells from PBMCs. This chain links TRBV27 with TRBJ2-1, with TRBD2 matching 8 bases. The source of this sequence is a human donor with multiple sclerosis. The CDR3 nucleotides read TGTGCCAGCAGTTGGAGCGGGGGCGGGCAGTTCTTC. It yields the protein CASSWSGGGQFF.